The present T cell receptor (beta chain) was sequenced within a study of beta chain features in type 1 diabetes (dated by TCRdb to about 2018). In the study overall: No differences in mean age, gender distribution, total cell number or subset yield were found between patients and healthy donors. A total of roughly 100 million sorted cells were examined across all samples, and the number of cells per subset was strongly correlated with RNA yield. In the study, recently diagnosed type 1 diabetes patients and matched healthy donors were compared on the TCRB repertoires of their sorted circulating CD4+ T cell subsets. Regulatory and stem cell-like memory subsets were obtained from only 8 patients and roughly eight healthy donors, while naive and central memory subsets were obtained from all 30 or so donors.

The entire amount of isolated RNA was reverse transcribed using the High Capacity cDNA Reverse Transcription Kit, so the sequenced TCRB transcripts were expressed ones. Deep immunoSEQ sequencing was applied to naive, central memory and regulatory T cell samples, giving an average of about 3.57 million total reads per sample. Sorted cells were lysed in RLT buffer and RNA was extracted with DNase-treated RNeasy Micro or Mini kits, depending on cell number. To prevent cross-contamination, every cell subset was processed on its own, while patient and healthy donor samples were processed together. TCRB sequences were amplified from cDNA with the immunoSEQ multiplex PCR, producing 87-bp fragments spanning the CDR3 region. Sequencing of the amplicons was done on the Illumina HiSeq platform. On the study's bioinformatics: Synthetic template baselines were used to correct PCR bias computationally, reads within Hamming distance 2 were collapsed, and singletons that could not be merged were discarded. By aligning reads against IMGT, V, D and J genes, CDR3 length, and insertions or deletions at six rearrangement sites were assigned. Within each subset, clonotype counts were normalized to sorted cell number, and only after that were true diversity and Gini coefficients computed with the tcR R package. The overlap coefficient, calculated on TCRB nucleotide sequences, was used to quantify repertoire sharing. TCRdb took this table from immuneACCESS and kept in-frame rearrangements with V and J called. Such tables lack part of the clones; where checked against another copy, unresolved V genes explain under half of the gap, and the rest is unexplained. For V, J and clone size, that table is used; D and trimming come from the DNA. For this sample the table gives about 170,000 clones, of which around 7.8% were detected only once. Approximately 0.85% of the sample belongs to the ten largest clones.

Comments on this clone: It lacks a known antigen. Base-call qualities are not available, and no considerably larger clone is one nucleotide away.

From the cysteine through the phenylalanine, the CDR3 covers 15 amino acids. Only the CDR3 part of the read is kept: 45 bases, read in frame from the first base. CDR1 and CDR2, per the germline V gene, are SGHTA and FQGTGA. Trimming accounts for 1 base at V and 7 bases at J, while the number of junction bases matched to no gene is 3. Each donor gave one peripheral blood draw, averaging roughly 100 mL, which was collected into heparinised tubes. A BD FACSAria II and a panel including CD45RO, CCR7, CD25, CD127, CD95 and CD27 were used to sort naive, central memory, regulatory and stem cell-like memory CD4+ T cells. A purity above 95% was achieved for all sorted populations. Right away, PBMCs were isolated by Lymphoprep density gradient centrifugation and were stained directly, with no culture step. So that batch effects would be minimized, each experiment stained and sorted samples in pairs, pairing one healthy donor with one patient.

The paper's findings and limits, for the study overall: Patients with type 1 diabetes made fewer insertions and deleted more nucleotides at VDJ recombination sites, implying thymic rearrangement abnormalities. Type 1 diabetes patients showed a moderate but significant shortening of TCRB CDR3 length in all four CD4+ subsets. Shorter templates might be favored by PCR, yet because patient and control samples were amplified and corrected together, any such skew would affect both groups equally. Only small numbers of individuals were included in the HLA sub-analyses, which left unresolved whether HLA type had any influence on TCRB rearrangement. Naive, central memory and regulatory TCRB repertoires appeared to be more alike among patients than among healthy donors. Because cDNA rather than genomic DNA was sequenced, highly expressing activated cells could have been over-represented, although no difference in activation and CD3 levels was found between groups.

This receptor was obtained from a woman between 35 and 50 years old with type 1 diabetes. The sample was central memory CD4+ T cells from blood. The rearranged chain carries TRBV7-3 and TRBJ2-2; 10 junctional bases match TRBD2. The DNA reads TGTGCCAGCAGCTTAATGTCTAGCGGGGGCGGGGAGCTGTTTTTT. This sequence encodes CASSLMSSGGGELFF.